The next 19 T cell receptor beta chains were all read from a single sample in a study of beta chain features in type 1 diabetes. cDNA synthesis used the whole RNA isolate, giving expressed TCRB sequences. Some clones are missing from TCRdb's copy, which holds only in-frame ones; the method was immunoSEQ multiplex PCR. This sample carries around 330,000 clones, roughly 9.6% of them seen once, and the ten largest clones take around 0.015%. The sequenced sample was naive CD4+ T cells from blood. All receptors come from a woman aged 25 to 39 in good health.

The rearrangement uses TRBV11-2 and TRBJ2-2, with TRBD2 matching over 7 bases. The CDR3 sequence is 15 residues long. J lost 6 bases, V lost 1 base, and 5 bases had no gene match. Germline loops: CDR1 SGHAT, CDR2 FQNNGV. The CDR3 DNA reads TGTGCCAGCAGCTTAGTTCGGGGGGTCGCCGGGGAGCTGTTTTTT. This translates into CASSLVRGVAGELFF.

The rearrangement uses TRBV9 and TRBJ2-3; 14 positions match TRBD2. V shed 4 bases and J 5 bases; nucleotides not matched to a gene: 6. Germline V CDR1 and CDR2: SGDLS, YYNGEE. The CDR3 has 16 amino acids. The CDR3 nucleotides read TGTGCCAGCAGCAAGGGACTAGCGGGAGTAGGAGATACGCAGTATTTT. Its translation: CASSKGLAGVGDTQYF. Filled out from reference TRBV9 and TRBJ2-3, the complete variable domain reads DSGVTQTPKHLITATGQRVTLRCSPRSGDLSVYWYQQSLDQGLQFLIQYYNGEERAKGNILERFSAQQFPDLHSELNLSSLELGDSALYFCASSKGLAGVGDTQYFGPGTRLTVL.

This clone was counted between two and nine times. The V gene is TRBV29-1, the J gene TRBJ1-2; TRBD1 might be the D (6 bases). With 4 bases removed from V and 2 bases from J, the gap between germline ends came to 14 bases. From germline, CDR1 is SQVTM and CDR2 ANQGSEA. The CDR3 length is 14 residues. The CDR3 reads CSVVRDTSNYGYTF. The CDR3 nucleotides read TGCAGCGTTGTAAGGGACACCTCAAACTATGGCTACACCTTC.

The chain combines TRBV28 with TRBJ2-7; TRBD1 might be the D (6 bases). CDR3 length equals 13 residues. Germline CDR1 reads MDHEN; CDR2 reads SYDVKM. Trimming removed 11 bases from V and 2 bases from J, with 16 bases in between. For the CDR3, the DNA is TGTGCCGGCGGACCCAGACAGGCCTACGAGCAGTACTTC. Its translation is CAGGPRQAYEQYF. The whole variable domain, remainder taken from reference TRBV28 and TRBJ2-7, is DVKVTQSSRYLVKRTGEKVFLECVQDMDHENMFWYRQDPGLGLRLIYFSYDVKMKEKGDIPEGYSVSREKKERFSLILESASTNQTSMYLCAGGPRQAYEQYFGPGTRLTVT.

This clone occurred a few times. The J gene is TRBJ2-3, the V gene TRBV6-9; TRBD2 matches at 11 bases. The CDR3 runs to 15 residues. CDR1 and CDR2 from the germline V gene are MNHGY and SVAAGI. After removal of 10 bases from V and 1 base from J, the junction contained 7 bases not matched to a gene. The CDR3 nucleotides read TGTGCCACGACACTAGCGGGAGAGGGCACAGATACGCAGTATTTT. Protein: CATTLAGEGTDTQYF.

This rearrangement joins TRBV18 to TRBJ1-2; possible D gene TRBD1, 5 bases. Germline CDR1 and CDR2: KGHSH and LQKENI. The CDR3 is made up of 14 amino acids. V was clipped by 4 bases and J by 1 base, with 10 bases between them. The CDR3 DNA sequence: TGTGCCAGCTCACGGGCAGGGCTTAACTATGGCTACACCTTC. This codes for CASSRAGLNYGYTF.

This clone was observed a few times. The chain is built from TRBV7-2 and TRBJ2-7; 13 positions agree with TRBD2. The trim removed 2 bases at V and 6 bases at J, leaving 7 bases unmatched. CDR3 length equals 16 residues. Germline V gives CDR1 SGHTA, CDR2 FQGNSA. The CDR3 is CASSLSGTSGELEQYF. The DNA of the CDR3 is TGTGCCAGCAGCTTATCCGGGACTAGCGGGGAACTCGAGCAGTACTTC.

A few counts support this clone. The chain links TRBV18 to TRBJ2-1, with 9 bases lining up with TRBD2. In germline, CDR1 is KGHSH, CDR2 LQKENI. The trim removed 2 bases at V and 8 bases at J, leaving 7 bases unmatched. The CDR3 totals 15 residues. CDR3 nucleotides: TGTGCCAGCTCACCAATGCGGGAGGGCCGCGATGAGCAGTTCTTC. This codes for CASSPMREGRDEQFF. The variable domain in full, completed from reference TRBV18 and TRBJ2-1, reads NAGVMQNPRHLVRRRGQEARLRCSPMKGHSHVYWYRQLPEEGLKFMVYLQKENIIDESGMPKERFSAEFPKEGPSILRIQQVVRGDSAAYFCASSPMREGRDEQFFGPGTRLTVL.

This clone was found a few times. The rearrangement uses TRBV7-2 and TRBJ2-5; weak D call: TRBD1 (5 bases). V was pared by 2 bases and J by 1 base, with 11 bases between. The CDR3 contains 15 residues. Per the germline V gene, CDR1 is SGHTA and CDR2 is FQGNSA. This CDR3 reads CASSLFRQPQETQYF. DNA for the CDR3: TGTGCCAGCAGCTTATTCAGACAGCCCCAAGAGACCCAGTACTTC.

The V call is TRBV2, the J call TRBJ1-5, with a tentative D call TRBD1 (5 bases). Germline V gene data show CDR1 as SNHLY and CDR2 as FYNNEI. The germline V and J ends were trimmed by 5 bases and 4 bases, with 6 bases remaining between them. The CDR3 contains 12 residues. For the CDR3, the DNA is TGTGCCAGCAGTTCAGGGAATCAGCCCCAGCATTTT. Amino acids: CASSSGNQPQHF.

The chain links TRBV28 to TRBJ2-1; 13 nucleotides line up with TRBD2. V lost 5 bases and J lost 0; bases outside the gene matches: 4. CDR1 is MDHEN and CDR2 is SYDVKM in the germline V gene. The CDR3 runs to 17 residues. Written as DNA, the CDR3 is TGTGCCAGCAGTATACTAGCGGGAGGGCCCTCCTACAATGAGCAGTTCTTC. Protein sequence: CASSILAGGPSYNEQFF.

The chain carries TRBV7-9 and TRBJ1-2; TRBD1 agrees at 9 bases. From germline, CDR1 is SEHNR and CDR2 FQNEAQ (reference sequence). The ends lost 5 bases at V and 3 bases at J; junction bases unmatched: 10. The CDR3 is 16 residues long. The CDR3 region has the DNA TGTGCCAGCAGCCCCCCCGGGACAGGGTCGGACTATGGCTACACCTTC. Protein product: CASSPPGTGSDYGYTF.

The V and J genes are TRBV30 and TRBJ2-1, with 10 bases that match TRBD2. Germline trimming cut 2 bases from V and 4 bases from J; bases unmatched to any gene: 5. The CDR3 spans 15 residues. Germline values: CDR1 GTSNPN, CDR2 SVGIG (reference sequence). DNA of the CDR3: TGTGCCTGGAGTCCCCCGGGACTAGCGTACAATGAGCAGTTCTTC. Protein product: CAWSPPGLAYNEQFF.

The rearrangement joins TRBV30 to TRBJ1-2; D unresolved. In germline, CDR1 is GTSNPN, CDR2 SVGIG (reference sequence). Trimming took 3 bases from V and 5 from J, leaving 16 bases between them. This CDR3 is 14 amino acids long. The CDR3 coding sequence is TGTGCCTGGAGCCCCCGGACTGGAGAGTATGGCTACACCTTC. Translated: CAWSPRTGEYGYTF.

This chain joins TRBV10-3 and TRBJ2-5, with TRBD2 identical over 9 bases. CDR1 and CDR2 (germline): ENHRY, SYGVKD. CDR3 length: 14 residues. The V segment lost 2 bases and the J segment 5 bases; nucleotides outside the gene matches: 3. In DNA form, the CDR3 reads TGTGCCATCAGTGAGATAGCGGGAGCCGAGACCCAGTACTTC. It is translated as CAISEIAGAETQYF.

The chain links TRBV11-3 to TRBJ2-7; D remains ambiguous. Germline V gene sequence: CDR1 SGHNT, CDR2 YENEEA. This CDR3 comprises 13 residues. Between the trimmed V and J ends, which lost 4 bases and 3 bases, there was a span of 10 bases. Here the CDR3 DNA reads TGTGCCAGCAGCTATTCCCAGGACTACGAGCAGTACTTC. This translates into CASSYSQDYEQYF.

The CDR3 loop is CASSLYQGTTDTQYF. The CDR3 coding sequence is TGTGCCAGCAGTTTATATCAGGGGACCACAGATACGCAGTATTTT. The chain recombines TRBV28 with TRBJ2-3; tentative D call: TRBD1 (6 bases). Germline CDR1 MDHEN, CDR2 SYDVKM. The CDR3 sequence is 15 residues long. Between the trimmed V and J ends, which lost 1 base and 2 bases, there was a span of 10 bases.

Only a few counts were recorded for this clone. The chain recombines TRBV10-3 with TRBJ2-2; D not certain. The CDR3 sequence is 14 residues long. Germline V gene sequence: CDR1 ENHRY, CDR2 SYGVKD. V was shortened by 2 bases and J by 5 bases, with 9 bases between the two germline ends. CDR3 sequence (DNA): TGTGCCATCAGTGAGAGAATGGAGACCGGGGAGCTGTTTTTT. Protein product: CAISERMETGELFF.

This clone was counted between two and nine times. The sample carries other DNA sequences with the same CDR3. The rearrangement links TRBV7-2 to TRBJ2-7; the match to TRBD2 covers 12 bases. The V and J ends lost 1 base and 8 bases, in that order; junction bases with no gene match: 6. This CDR3 spans 15 amino acids. Germline lookup yields CDR1 SGHTA and CDR2 FQGNSA. CDR3 region: CASSLGGTSGSQQYF. The CDR3 region has the DNA TGTGCCAGCAGCTTAGGAGGGACTAGCGGGTCTCAGCAGTACTTC.